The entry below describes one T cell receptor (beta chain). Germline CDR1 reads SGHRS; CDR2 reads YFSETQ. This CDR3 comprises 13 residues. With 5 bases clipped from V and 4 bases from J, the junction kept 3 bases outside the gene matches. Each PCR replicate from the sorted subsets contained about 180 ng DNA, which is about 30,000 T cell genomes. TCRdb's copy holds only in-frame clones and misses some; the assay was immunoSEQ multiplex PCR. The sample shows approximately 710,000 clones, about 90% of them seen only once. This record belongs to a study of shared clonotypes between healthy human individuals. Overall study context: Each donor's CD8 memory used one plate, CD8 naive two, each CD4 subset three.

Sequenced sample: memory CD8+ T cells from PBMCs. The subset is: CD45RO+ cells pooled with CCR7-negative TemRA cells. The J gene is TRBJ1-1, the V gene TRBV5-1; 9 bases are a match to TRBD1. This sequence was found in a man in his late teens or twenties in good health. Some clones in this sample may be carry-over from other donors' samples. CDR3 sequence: CASRTTGGTEAFF. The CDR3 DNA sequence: TGCGCCAGCAGGACGACAGGGGGCACTGAAGCTTTCTTT.